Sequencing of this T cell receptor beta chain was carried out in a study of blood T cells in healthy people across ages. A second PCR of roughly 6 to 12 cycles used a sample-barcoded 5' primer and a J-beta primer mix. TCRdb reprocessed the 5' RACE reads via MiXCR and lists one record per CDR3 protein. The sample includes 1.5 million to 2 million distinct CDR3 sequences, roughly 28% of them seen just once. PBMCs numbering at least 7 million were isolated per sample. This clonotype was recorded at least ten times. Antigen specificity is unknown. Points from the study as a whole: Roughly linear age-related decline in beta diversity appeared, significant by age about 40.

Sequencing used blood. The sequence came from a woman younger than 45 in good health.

The CDR3 coding sequence is TGCGCCAGCAGCCAAGATTTGGACCAGCCCCAGCATTTT. Encoded protein: CASSQDLDQPQHF. This rearrangement joins TRBV4-1 to TRBJ1-5; no definite D call. V lost 0 bases and J lost 7, with 7 bases in between. The CDR3 covers 13 residues. Germline CDR1 reads MGHRA; CDR2 reads YSYEKL.